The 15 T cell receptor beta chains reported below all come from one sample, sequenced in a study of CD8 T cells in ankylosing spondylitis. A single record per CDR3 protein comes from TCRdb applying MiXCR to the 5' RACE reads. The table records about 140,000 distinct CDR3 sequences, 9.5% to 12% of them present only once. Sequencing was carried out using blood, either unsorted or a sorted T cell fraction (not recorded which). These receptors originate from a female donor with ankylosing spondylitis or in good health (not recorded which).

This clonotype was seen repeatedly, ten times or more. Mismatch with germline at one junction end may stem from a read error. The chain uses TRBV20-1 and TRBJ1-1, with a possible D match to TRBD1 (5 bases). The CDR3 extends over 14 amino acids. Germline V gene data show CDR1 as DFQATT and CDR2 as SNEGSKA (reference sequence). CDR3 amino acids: CSAGDRETLSEAFF. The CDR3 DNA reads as TGCAGTGCTGGAGACAGAGAGACACTATCTGAAGCTTTCTTT.

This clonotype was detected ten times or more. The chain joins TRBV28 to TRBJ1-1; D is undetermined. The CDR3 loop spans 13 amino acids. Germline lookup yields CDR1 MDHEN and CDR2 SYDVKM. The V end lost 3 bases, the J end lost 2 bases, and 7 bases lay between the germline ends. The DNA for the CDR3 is TGTGCCAGCAGTTTGGCCAGTAACACTGAAGCTTTCTTT. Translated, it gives CASSLASNTEAFF.

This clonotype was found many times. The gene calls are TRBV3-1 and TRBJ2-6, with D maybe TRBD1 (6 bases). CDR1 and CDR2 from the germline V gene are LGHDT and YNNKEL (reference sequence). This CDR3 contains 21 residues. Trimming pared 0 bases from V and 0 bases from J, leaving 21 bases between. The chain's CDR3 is CASSQETQTRQDISGANVLTF. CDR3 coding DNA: TGTGCCAGCAGCCAAGAAACGCAAACGCGACAGGATATCTCTGGGGCCAACGTCCTGACTTTC. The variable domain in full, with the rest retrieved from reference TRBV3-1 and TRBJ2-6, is DTAVSQTPKYLVTQMGNDKSIKCEQNLGHDTMYWYKQDSKKFLKIMFSYNNKELIINETVPNRFSPKSPDKAHLNLHINSLELGDSAVYFCASSQETQTRQDISGANVLTFGAGSRLTVL.

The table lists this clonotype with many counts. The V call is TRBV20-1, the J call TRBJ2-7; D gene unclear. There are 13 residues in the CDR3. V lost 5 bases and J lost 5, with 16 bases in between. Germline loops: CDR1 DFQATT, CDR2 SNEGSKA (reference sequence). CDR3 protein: CSAPNPPLNEQYF. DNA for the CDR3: TGCAGTGCTCCTAACCCACCCCTCAACGAGCAGTACTTC.

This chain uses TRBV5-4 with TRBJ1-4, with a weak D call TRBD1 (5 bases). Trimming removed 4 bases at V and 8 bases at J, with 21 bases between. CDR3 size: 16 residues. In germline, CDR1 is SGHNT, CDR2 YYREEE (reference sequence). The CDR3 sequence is CASSRKQTVFREKLFF. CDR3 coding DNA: TGTGCCAGCAGCCGGAAACAGACAGTCTTTCGGGAAAAACTGTTTTTT.

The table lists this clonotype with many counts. CDR3 sequence (DNA): TGTGCCAGCAGCACTCTTTATGGCTACACCTTC. Translating it yields CASSTLYGYTF. The gene calls are TRBV12-3 or TRBV12-4 and TRBJ1-2; D not certain. Trimming took off 6 bases at V and 5 bases at J, with 7 bases between the two ends. This CDR3 is built from 11 residues.

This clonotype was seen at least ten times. The CDR3 DNA reads as TGTGCCAGCAGCGCGACGAACACTGAAGCTTTCTTT. Translated, it gives CASSATNTEAFF. This chain uses TRBV9 with TRBJ1-1; no firm D call. Per the germline V gene, CDR1 is SGDLS and CDR2 is YYNGEE. Trimming left V 3 bases short and J 1 base short, with 4 bases between. This CDR3 is built from 12 residues.

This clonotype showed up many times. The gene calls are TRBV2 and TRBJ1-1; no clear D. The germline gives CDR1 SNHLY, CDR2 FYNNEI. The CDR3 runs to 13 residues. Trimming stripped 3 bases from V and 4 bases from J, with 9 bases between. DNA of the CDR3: TGTGCCAGCAGTGAGGTGGCGGGCACTGAAGCTTTCTTT. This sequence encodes CASSEVAGTEAFF.

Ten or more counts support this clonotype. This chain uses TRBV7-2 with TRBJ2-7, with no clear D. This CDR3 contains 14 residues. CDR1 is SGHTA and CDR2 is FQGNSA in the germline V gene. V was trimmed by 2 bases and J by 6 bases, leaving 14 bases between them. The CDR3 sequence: CASSLRPTPPEQYF. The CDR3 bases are TGTGCCAGCAGCTTAAGGCCAACTCCCCCCGAGCAGTACTTC.

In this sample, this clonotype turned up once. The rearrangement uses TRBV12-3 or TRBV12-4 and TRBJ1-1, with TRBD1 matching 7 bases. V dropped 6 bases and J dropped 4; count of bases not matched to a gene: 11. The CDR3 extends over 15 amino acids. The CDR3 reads CASSPLRGKGTEAFF. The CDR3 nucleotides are TGTGCCAGCAGCCCTCTCAGGGGGAAAGGCACTGAAGCTTTCTTT.

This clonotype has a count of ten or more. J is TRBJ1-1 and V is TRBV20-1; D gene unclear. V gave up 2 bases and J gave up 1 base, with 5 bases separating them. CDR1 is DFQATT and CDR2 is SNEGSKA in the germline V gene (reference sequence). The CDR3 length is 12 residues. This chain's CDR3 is CSARWQNTEAFF. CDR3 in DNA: TGCAGTGCTAGATGGCAGAACACTGAAGCTTTCTTT.

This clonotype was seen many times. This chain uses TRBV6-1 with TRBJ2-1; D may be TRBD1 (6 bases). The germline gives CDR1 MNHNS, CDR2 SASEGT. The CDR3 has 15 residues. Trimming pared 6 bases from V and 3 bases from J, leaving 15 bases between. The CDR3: CASRTGTPVYNEQFF. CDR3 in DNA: TGTGCCAGCAGAACCGGGACACCTGTCTACAATGAGCAGTTCTTC.

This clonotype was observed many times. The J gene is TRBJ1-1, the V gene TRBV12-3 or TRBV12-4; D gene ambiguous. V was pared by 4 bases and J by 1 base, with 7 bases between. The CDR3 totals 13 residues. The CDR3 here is CASSSGPNTEAFF. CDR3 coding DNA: TGTGCCAGCAGTTCAGGACCGAACACTGAAGCTTTCTTT.

The CDR3 nucleotides are TGTGCCAGCAGTCCGGGGACAGGGGAACCTCAGCCCCAGCATTTT. Translated: CASSPGTGEPQPQHF. V usage is TRBV25-1 and J usage is TRBJ1-5; 10 bases map to TRBD1. CDR3 length: 15 amino acids. The junction had 7 bases not matched to a gene; V was cut back by 5 bases and J by 6 bases. Germline V gene sequence: CDR1 MGHDK, CDR2 SYGVNS. The full variable domain, its missing parts supplied by reference TRBV25-1 and TRBJ1-5, is EADIYQTPRYLVIGTGKKITLECSQTMGHDKMYWYQQDPGMELHLIHYSYGVNSTEKGDLSSESTVSRIRTEHFPLTLESARPSHTSQYLCASSPGTGEPQPQHFGDGTRLSIL.

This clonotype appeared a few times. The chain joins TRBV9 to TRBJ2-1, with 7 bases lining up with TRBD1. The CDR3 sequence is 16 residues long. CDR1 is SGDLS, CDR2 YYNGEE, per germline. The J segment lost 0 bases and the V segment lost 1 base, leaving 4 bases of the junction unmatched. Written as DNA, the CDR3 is TGTGCCAGCAGCGTAAGGGGGCCTAGCTCCTACAATGAGCAGTTCTTC. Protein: CASSVRGPSSYNEQFF.